The 3 T cell receptor beta chains below come from one sample, sequenced in a study of T cells in Graves' hyperthyroidism and ophthalmopathy. RNA transcripts gave rise to amplified TCR beta CDR3 regions. With the HTBI primer set, the TCR CDR3 went through a first round of RT-PCR. A single record per CDR3 protein comes from TCRdb applying MiXCR to the multiplex PCR reads. The table records a few hundred thousand distinct CDR3 sequences, less than 20% of them present only once. The material sequenced was blood. Receptors were obtained from a woman aged 30 to 39 with Graves' hyperthyroidism.

This clonotype has just a few counts. The chain carries TRBV7-6 and TRBJ2-1; 10 positions agree with TRBD2. This CDR3 spans 16 amino acids. Germline V gene sequence: CDR1 SGHVS, CDR2 FNYEAQ. Trimming cost V 1 base and J 4 bases; bases outside gene matches: 4. The CDR3 DNA reads as TGTGCCAGCAGCTTAGTGAGCGGGAGGGGATACAATGAGCAGTTCTTC. Protein sequence: CASSLVSGRGYNEQFF. The full variable domain, with the rest looked up from reference TRBV7-6 and TRBJ2-1, is GAGVSQSPRYKVTKRGQDVALRCDPISGHVSLYWYRQALGQGPEFLTYFNYEAQQDKSGLPNDRFSAERPEGSISTLTIQRTEQRDSAMYRCASSLVSGRGYNEQFFGPGTRLTVL.

This clonotype was counted a few times. V usage is TRBV6-5 and J usage is TRBJ2-7, with D possibly matching TRBD2 (6 bases). V lost 0 bases and J 3 bases, leaving 12 bases between the germline ends. CDR3 length: 15 residues. The germline V gene has CDR1 MNHEY and CDR2 SVGAGI. CDR3 residues: CASSYSGGAYYEQYF. The CDR3 DNA is TGTGCCAGCAGTTACTCGGGGGGTGCGTACTACGAGCAGTACTTC.

This clonotype was observed at least ten times. The chain uses TRBV6-1 and TRBJ2-3; TRBD2 matches at 10 bases. V lost 10 bases and J lost 6; bases outside the gene matches: 7. This CDR3 is built from 13 residues. The V gene's germline CDR1 is MNHNS and CDR2 SASEGT. CDR3 in DNA: TGTGCCATCAAAGCGGGAGGGCGTGATACGCAGTATTTT. Protein sequence: CAIKAGGRDTQYF.